This entry is about one TCR beta chain. The sample belongs to a study of response to subunit inactivated influenza vaccine. In TCRdb, the RT-PCR reads were re-called with MiXCR into one record per CDR3 protein. The data contain under 750,000 distinct CDR3 sequences, roughly 12% of them seen just once; the ten biggest clones take up roughly 10%. V dropped 2 bases and J dropped 5 bases, with 10 bases sitting between them. The CDR3 has 13 residues. The sequence was collected from a man aged 50 to 59 who received an inactivated influenza vaccine. V is TRBV12-3 or TRBV12-4 and J is TRBJ2-7, with D uncertain. Sequencing used PBMCs from blood, obtained on the day of vaccination. This CDR3 reads CASSLNYGDEQYF. The CDR3 DNA sequence: TGTGCCAGCAGTTTAAATTACGGAGACGAGCAGTACTTC.